The subject of this entry is one T cell receptor (beta chain). This sample is drawn from a study of PD-L1 blockade in urothelial cancer. Study-wide background: Patients began atezolizumab, 1,200 mg intravenously every 3 weeks, in 2014. Analyses used blood from 3 weeks (second dose) and 6 weeks after treatment start. Counts from blood samples showed a median of roughly 150,000 T cells.

The assay was immunoSEQ multiplex PCR, and TCRdb's table has in-frame clones only and misses some. The sample yields approximately 39,000 clones, more than 85% seen once. Germline CDR1 and CDR2: SGHVS and FQNEAQ. V was clipped by 8 bases and J by 3 bases; unmatched bases: 9. The CDR3 totals 15 residues. The chain uses TRBV7-8 and TRBJ2-3, with 9 bases lining up with TRBD2. The sequencing here drew on PBMCs, taken around atezolizumab (anti-PD-L1) treatment. This receptor was obtained from a man between 60 and 75 years old with urothelial cancer. The CDR3 nucleotides read TGTGCCAGCTTTCGCGGGGGGGCGGTAACAGATACGCAGTATTTT. Its translation is CASFRGGAVTDTQYF.